This T cell receptor beta chain came from a study of CD8+ T cells in alopecia areata. Reverse transcription of extracted RNA yielded cDNA, which provided the sequencing template. This table comes from immunoSEQ multiplex PCR, and its TCRdb copy is limited to in-frame clones, with some not included. The table records approximately 150,000 clones, about 88% of them present only once. Remarks on this clone: The target antigen is unknown.

Treatment noted: oral pan-JAK inhibitor, 5-10 mg twice daily. Peripheral blood samples and lesional scalp punch biopsies were obtained from alopecia areata patients. General observations from the study: Tissue-resident alphabeta T cells belonging to normal skin likewise get sequenced within scalp specimens. Since there was just one nonresponder, nobody can yet say how baseline CD8+ expansion ties to response. Scalp clonality, along with expanded CD8+ clones among the top 100, was significantly decreased by tofacitinib.

Trimming cost V 7 bases and J 6 bases, with 8 bases left between them. The CDR3 length is 10 residues. CDR1 and CDR2 (germline): DFQATT, SNEGSKA (reference sequence). The sequence derives from a human donor with alopecia areata. This chain joins TRBV20-1 and TRBJ2-3; no clear D. Material: CD8+ T cells sorted from blood, obtained at week 4, from a patient treated with tofacitinib. The CDR3 protein is CSVIWDTQYF. Written as DNA, the CDR3 is TGCAGTGTAATCTGGGATACGCAGTATTTT.